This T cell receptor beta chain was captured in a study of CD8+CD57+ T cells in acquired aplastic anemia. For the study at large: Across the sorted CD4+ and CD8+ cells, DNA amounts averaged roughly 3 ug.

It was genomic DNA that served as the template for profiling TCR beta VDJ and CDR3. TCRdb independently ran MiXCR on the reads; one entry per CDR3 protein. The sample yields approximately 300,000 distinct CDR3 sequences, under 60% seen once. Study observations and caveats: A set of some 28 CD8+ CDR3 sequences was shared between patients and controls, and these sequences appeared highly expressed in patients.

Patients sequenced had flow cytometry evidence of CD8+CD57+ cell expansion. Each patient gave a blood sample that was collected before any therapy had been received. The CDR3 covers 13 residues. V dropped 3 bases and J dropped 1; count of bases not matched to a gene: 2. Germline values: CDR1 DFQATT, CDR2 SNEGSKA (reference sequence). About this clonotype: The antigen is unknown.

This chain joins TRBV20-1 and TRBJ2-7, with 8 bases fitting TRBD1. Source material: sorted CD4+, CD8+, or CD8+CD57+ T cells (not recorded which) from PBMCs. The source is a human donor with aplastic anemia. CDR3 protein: CSARGQESYEQYF. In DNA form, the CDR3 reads TGCAGTGCTAGGGGACAGGAATCCTACGAGCAGTACTTC.